One and the same sample provided the 8 T cell receptor beta chains below, sequenced in a study of blood T cell repertoires in COVID-19. Sequenced by immunoSEQ multiplex PCR; TCRdb stores in-frame clones only, minus some. The table shows 300,000 to 400,000 clones, with just over 85% occurring only once. The sample taken for sequencing was PBMCs or T cells enriched from blood (not recorded which). All receptors come from a woman between 40 and 55 years old with acute COVID-19.

The rearrangement joins TRBV18 to TRBJ1-4, with 7 bases that match TRBD1. V trimming: 1 base; J trimming: 8 bases; junction bases outside the gene matches: 7. CDR3 length: 15 residues. The V gene's germline CDR1 is KGHSH and CDR2 LQKENI. CDR3 DNA: TGTGCCAGCTCACCACAGGGGCCAGGGGGAGAAAAACTGTTTTTT. Translated: CASSPQGPGGEKLFF.

This clone was recorded only once. The CDR3, as DNA: TGTGCCAGCAGCCTCCTAGCGGGGGGGCGAAATGAGCAGTTCTTC. Amino acid sequence: CASSLLAGGRNEQFF. The chain employs TRBV5-5 and TRBJ2-1; 12 nucleotides line up with TRBD2. Germline-derived CDR1 and CDR2 are SGHKS and YYEKEE (reference sequence). CDR3 length: 15 residues. V gave up 4 bases and J gave up 7 bases; unmatched junction bases: 6.

The rearrangement joins TRBV7-2 to TRBJ2-1; 12 nucleotides match TRBD2. Germline CDR1 SGHTA, CDR2 FQGNSA. The length of the CDR3 is 18 residues. V shed 6 bases and J 4 bases; nucleotides not matched to a gene: 13. CDR3 residues: CASRKTSGGLYGYNEQFF. The CDR3 DNA sequence: TGTGCCAGCAGAAAGACTAGCGGGGGACTCTATGGGTACAATGAGCAGTTCTTC.

The genes are TRBV2 and TRBJ1-1; TRBD1 aligns across 7 bases. Germline V gene sequence: CDR1 SNHLY, CDR2 FYNNEI. The CDR3 is made up of 15 amino acids. Trimming cost V 5 bases and J 7 bases; bases outside gene matches: 13. The CDR3: CASSKQGLPRGEAFF. The CDR3 DNA follows: TGTGCCAGCAGTAAACAGGGGCTTCCCAGGGGTGAAGCTTTCTTT.

About this clone itself: One end of the junction is discordant with germline, which a read error may explain. This sequence joins TRBV5-1 and TRBJ1-1; 7 nucleotides line up with TRBD1. The CDR3 runs to 14 residues. The germline gives CDR1 SGHRS, CDR2 YFSETQ. The CDR3 DNA reads as TGCGCCAGCAGCTTGGGGGATCCCGGGACAGCCTTCCACTTT. The encoded protein is CASSLGDPGTAFHF.

The gene calls are TRBV7-6 and TRBJ1-1; no reliable D call. V shed 1 base and J shed 0 bases, with 12 bases lying between them. Germline V gene lookup returns CDR1 SGHVS and CDR2 FNYEAQ. The length of the CDR3 is 16 residues. In DNA form, the CDR3 reads TGTGCCAGCAGCTTAGAGATGATCGGGGTGAACACTGAAGCTTTCTTT. The encoded protein is CASSLEMIGVNTEAFF. Looking up the rest from reference TRBV7-6 and TRBJ1-1 gives the full variable domain: GAGVSQSPRYKVTKRGQDVALRCDPISGHVSLYWYRQALGQGPEFLTYFNYEAQQDKSGLPNDRFSAERPEGSISTLTIQRTEQRDSAMYRCASSLEMIGVNTEAFFGQGTRLTVV.

The V call is TRBV19, the J call TRBJ2-5; 7 bases align to TRBD2. The CDR3 is made up of 16 amino acids. CDR1 LNHDA and CDR2 SQIVND come from the germline V gene (reference sequence). Germline trimming cut 4 bases from V and 2 bases from J; bases unmatched to any gene: 10. In DNA form, the CDR3 reads TGTGCCAGTAGTACCTACGGAACCGGGGGGCAAGAGACCCAGTACTTC. Translating it yields CASSTYGTGGQETQYF.

This chain uses TRBV5-1 with TRBJ1-1, with a tentative D call TRBD1 (5 bases). V was trimmed by 2 bases and J by 0 bases, leaving 8 bases between them. This CDR3 is built from 14 residues. In germline, CDR1 is SGHRS, CDR2 YFSETQ. This chain's CDR3 is CASSFGTLNTEAFF. CDR3 coding DNA: TGCGCCAGCAGCTTTGGGACTCTGAACACTGAAGCTTTCTTT.